A single sample is the source of the 10 T cell receptor beta chains below, sequenced in a study of T cells after yellow fever vaccination. From the 5' RACE reads, TCRdb called clonotypes with MiXCR, one entry per CDR3 protein. The data show about 210,000 distinct CDR3 sequences, about 7% seen once. The source material was CD4+ T cells sorted from PBMCs, sampled on the day of the yellow fever booster vaccination. The receptors shown here come from a man younger than 40 who received the YFV17D yellow fever vaccine.

The chain links TRBV11-2 to TRBJ2-1, with 7 bases aligning to TRBD2. Trimming at V came to 0 bases and at J to 0 bases, leaving 8 bases not matched to a gene. Germline V gene sequence: CDR1 SGHAT, CDR2 FQNNGV. CDR3 length: 18 amino acids. The CDR3 loop is CASSLDWLAVSSYNEQFF. The CDR3 bases are TGTGCCAGCAGCTTAGATTGGCTAGCGGTCAGCTCCTACAATGAGCAGTTCTTC.

This clonotype occurred a few times. The V gene is TRBV28, the J gene TRBJ2-1; TRBD2 matches at 8 bases. Germline values: CDR1 MDHEN, CDR2 SYDVKM. There are 15 residues in the CDR3. V lost 2 bases, J lost 3 bases, and 3 bases stayed unmatched. The CDR3 region is CASSLVAGGYNEQFF. CDR3 bases: TGTGCCAGCAGTTTAGTCGCGGGAGGCTACAATGAGCAGTTCTTC.

The sample holds many counts of this clonotype. J is TRBJ2-5 and V is TRBV12-3 or TRBV12-4, with D perhaps assigned TRBD1 or TRBD2 (5 bases each). The CDR3 contains 12 residues. V lost 9 bases and J lost 5, with 13 bases in between. The CDR3 protein is CASYGGTETQYF. CDR3 sequence (DNA): TGTGCCAGTTATGGGGGAACGGAGACCCAGTACTTC.

This clonotype has ten or more counts. The chain employs TRBV11-2 and TRBJ2-3; D unresolved. The CDR3 runs to 14 residues. Per the germline V gene, CDR1 is SGHAT and CDR2 is FQNNGV. Trimming shortened V by 1 base and J by 0 bases, and 5 bases separated the two germline ends. Written as DNA, the CDR3 is TGTGCCAGCAGCTTAGTTCAGAGCACAGATACGCAGTATTTT. Amino acids: CASSLVQSTDTQYF.

This clonotype showed up many times. The gene calls are TRBV7-2 and TRBJ2-7, with TRBD2 matching over 11 bases. This CDR3 has 16 amino acids. Germline loops: CDR1 SGHTA, CDR2 FQGNSA. V gave up 1 base and J gave up 4 bases; unmatched junction bases: 6. In nucleotides, the CDR3 is TGTGCCAGCAGCTTAGGGGGGACTAGCGGAGCTTACGAGCAGTACTTC. The encoded protein is CASSLGGTSGAYEQYF.

This clonotype has more than one count but fewer than ten. The V gene is TRBV4-1, the J gene TRBJ2-2; tentatively, D is TRBD2 (5 bases). Between the trimmed V and J ends, which lost 1 base and 4 bases, there was a span of 13 bases. The germline V gene has CDR1 MGHRA and CDR2 YSYEKL. The CDR3 loop spans 16 amino acids. The CDR3 nucleotides read TGCGCCAGCAGCCAAGGAGGGAACACAGTCACCGGGGAGCTGTTTTTT. This encodes CASSQGGNTVTGELFF.

This clonotype was found many times. The chain joins TRBV20-1 to TRBJ1-1; 8 bases align to TRBD1. The length of the CDR3 is 17 residues. In germline, CDR1 is DFQATT, CDR2 SNEGSKA (reference sequence). After removal of 1 base from V and 0 bases from J, the junction contained 10 bases not matched to a gene. This chain's CDR3 is CSARVRGRSVLNTEAFF. CDR3 nucleotide sequence: TGCAGTGCTAGAGTCAGGGGGCGTTCCGTTCTGAACACTGAAGCTTTCTTT.

This chain joins TRBV7-2 and TRBJ2-7; D uncertain. The CDR3 loop spans 13 amino acids. The V gene lost 2 bases and the J gene lost 2 bases, with 7 bases spanning the gap. CDR1 is SGHTA, CDR2 FQGNSA, per germline. CDR3 nucleotides: TGTGCCAGCAGCTTACGGGCTCCCTACGAGCAGTACTTC. The encoded protein is CASSLRAPYEQYF.

This clonotype was recorded at least ten times. The chain links TRBV29-1 to TRBJ2-7; D gene unclear. Trimming removed 8 bases from V and 2 bases from J, with 13 bases in between. CDR3 length: 12 amino acids. Per germline, CDR1 SQVTM and CDR2 ANQGSEA. CDR3 DNA sequence: TGCAGCCAGAACTTGGGCCCCTACGAGCAGTACTTC. This gives the protein CSQNLGPYEQYF.

This clonotype was seen many times. This chain links TRBV4-1 with TRBJ1-2, with a weak D call TRBD1 (5 bases). Per germline, CDR1 MGHRA and CDR2 YSYEKL. V was pared by 0 bases and J by 4 bases, with 15 bases between. The CDR3 extends over 16 amino acids. CDR3 in amino acids: CASSQDFAGRAYGYTF. DNA for the CDR3: TGCGCCAGCAGCCAAGATTTCGCGGGACGCGCCTATGGCTACACCTTC.